These T cell receptor beta chains were read from a single sample in a study of T cell responses to AZD1222 COVID-19 vaccine. Using immunoSEQ multiplex PCR, the repertoire was profiled, and TCRdb retains in-frame clones only, with some absent. The profile shows some 48,000 clones, approximately 83% of them singletons. Sequencing was performed on peripheral blood, taken 28 days after the second AZD1222 dose. Every receptor here comes from an adult who received the AZD1222 COVID-19 vaccine. The CDR3 runs from the conserved cysteine through the conserved F or W.

v_gene: TRBV5-5
j_gene: TRBJ2-5
CDR3aa: CASSLGLAGGLEETQYF

v_gene: TRBV7-9
j_gene: TRBJ1-2
CDR3aa: CASSLGGNNYGYTF

v_gene: TRBV14
j_gene: TRBJ2-5
CDR3aa: CASSLLLGGVKETQYF

v_gene: TRBV6-5
j_gene: TRBJ2-1
CDR3aa: CASSYSRASGSYEQFF

v_gene: TRBV3-1/TRBV3-2
j_gene: TRBJ1-3
CDR3aa: CASSLEMGGVRNTIYF

v_gene: TRBV7-6
j_gene: TRBJ1-2
CDR3aa: CASSLGSDRKYGYTF

v_gene: TRBV10-2
j_gene: TRBJ1-5
CDR3aa: CASSENSPQPQHF

v_gene: TRBV2
j_gene: TRBJ1-5
CDR3aa: CASSENQGSQPQHF

v_gene: TRBV10-3
j_gene: TRBJ2-7
CDR3aa: CAISETSWNEQYF

v_gene: TRBV12-3/TRBV12-4
j_gene: TRBJ2-1
CDR3aa: CASSLVGNEQFF

v_gene: TRBV12-1
j_gene: TRBJ2-5
CDR3aa: CASSFPIAGEETQYF

v_gene: TRBV9
j_gene: TRBJ2-1
CDR3aa: CASSVIVRGDEQFF

v_gene: TRBV7-2
j_gene: TRBJ1-2
CDR3aa: CASSLLVVPLGGSTYGYTF

v_gene: TRBV7-6
j_gene: TRBJ2-7
CDR3aa: CASSSPPGLAGYEQYF

v_gene: TRBV7-9
j_gene: TRBJ2-7
CDR3aa: CASSLDTGGRDEQYF

v_gene: TRBV19
j_gene: TRBJ2-7
CDR3aa: CASTKGQGGDEQYF

v_gene: TRBV9
j_gene: TRBJ2-1
CDR3aa: CASSFLRAGPSNEQFF

v_gene: TRBV6-5
j_gene: TRBJ1-1
CDR3aa: CASSYGDRVDPEAFF

v_gene: TRBV9
j_gene: TRBJ1-6
CDR3aa: CASSVAGISPDGSPLHF

v_gene: TRBV28
j_gene: TRBJ2-1
CDR3aa: CASSFLAGIEQFF

v_gene: TRBV28
j_gene: TRBJ1-4
CDR3aa: CASSSAGPTNEKLFF

v_gene: TRBV3-1/TRBV3-2
j_gene: TRBJ1-6
CDR3aa: CASSQSPADNSPLHF

v_gene: TRBV15
j_gene: TRBJ1-2
CDR3aa: CATSRGQGARGYTF

v_gene: TRBV2
j_gene: TRBJ1-2
CDR3aa: CASSDQGPTDYGYTF

v_gene: TRBV5-1
j_gene: TRBJ2-7
CDR3aa: CASSLAGQGRTYEQYF

v_gene: TRBV19
j_gene: TRBJ2-7
CDR3aa: CASSIRPSGRGYEQYF

v_gene: TRBV18
j_gene: TRBJ2-7
CDR3aa: CASSPIGNEQYF

v_gene: TRBV3-1/TRBV3-2
j_gene: TRBJ1-1
CDR3aa: CASSQTWTGTEAFF

v_gene: TRBV27
j_gene: TRBJ1-1
CDR3aa: CASSLQGGGTEAFF

v_gene: TRBV18
j_gene: TRBJ1-1
CDR3aa: CASSPGSRGVGTEAFF

v_gene: TRBV19
j_gene: TRBJ1-5
CDR3aa: CASTTGQGGWGNQPQHF

v_gene: TRBV5-1
j_gene: TRBJ2-1
CDR3aa: CASSATGGRAGEQFF

v_gene: TRBV11-3
j_gene: TRBJ2-2
CDR3aa: CASSLAGRGHLNTGELFF

v_gene: TRBV7-2
j_gene: TRBJ2-7
CDR3aa: CASSLGGSPYEQYF

v_gene: TRBV6-1
j_gene: TRBJ1-6
CDR3aa: CASSEAGDRGLISSYNSPLHF

v_gene: TRBV28
j_gene: TRBJ2-7
CDR3aa: CASSLGQNPYEQYF

v_gene: TRBV3-1/TRBV3-2
j_gene: TRBJ2-2
CDR3aa: CASTFNRGQGELFF

v_gene: TRBV30
j_gene: TRBJ2-3
CDR3aa: CAWALSTRTDTQYF

v_gene: TRBV18
j_gene: TRBJ2-2
CDR3aa: CASSSDYRNTGELFF

v_gene: TRBV20-1
j_gene: TRBJ1-5
CDR3aa: CSANDPWGEGNQPQHF

v_gene: TRBV4-1
j_gene: TRBJ2-1
CDR3aa: CASSQHPQGGSSYNEQFF

v_gene: TRBV11-1
j_gene: TRBJ2-6
CDR3aa: CASSDRGNSGANVLTF

v_gene: TRBV7-3
j_gene: TRBJ2-2
CDR3aa: CASGELPTGELFF

v_gene: TRBV7-8
j_gene: TRBJ2-1
CDR3aa: CASSRTSGRLGNEQFF

v_gene: TRBV28
j_gene: TRBJ1-6
CDR3aa: CASNSQGQSSPLHF

v_gene: TRBV7-2
j_gene: TRBJ2-3
CDR3aa: CASSLAGQGSTDTQYF

v_gene: TRBV27
j_gene: TRBJ2-1
CDR3aa: CASRGRDARRYNEQFF